This T cell receptor (beta chain) was obtained from a study of T cell responses to AZD1222 COVID-19 vaccine. Sequencing used immunoSEQ multiplex PCR; TCRdb keeps in-frame clones, though not all of them. The table lists 92,000 or so clones, 89% of them singletons. General study results and limits: Baseline seropositivity occurred in only a handful of AZD1222 recipients. Researchers took repertoire samples only after the peak T cell response had come. Clonal diversity was possibly underestimated, and white British individuals and females predominated among donors.

On this clone: Antigen: not known.

The sample here was peripheral blood, taken 28 days after the second AZD1222 dose. This clonotype was obtained from an adult who received the AZD1222 COVID-19 vaccine.

The CDR3 DNA sequence: TGTGCCAGCAGTTACTTGGGAGGTCGCAATCAGCCCCAGCATTTT. Its translation: CASSYLGGRNQPQHF. The chain carries TRBV6-2 or TRBV6-3 and TRBJ1-5, with no clear D. The CDR3 is 15 amino acids. Germline-derived CDR1 and CDR2 are MNHEY and SVGEGT. V was cut by 1 base and J by 2 bases, with 9 bases left in between.